These 15 T cell receptor beta chains were sequenced from one sample in a study of T cells after yellow fever vaccination. TCRdb re-analysed the 5' RACE reads in MiXCR, keeping a single row per CDR3 protein. The table includes 310,000 or so distinct CDR3 sequences, around 6.8% detected once. Material: PBMCs, obtained approximately 47 days after the first yellow fever vaccination. These TCRs come from a young man who received the YFV17D yellow fever vaccine.

This clonotype occurred many times. This chain connects TRBV10-2 to TRBJ2-2, with D unclear. Germline loops: CDR1 WSHSY, CDR2 SAAADI. This CDR3 has 14 amino acids. V was cut by 6 bases and J by 1 base, with 9 bases left in between. CDR3 coding DNA: TGCGCCAGCAGGTTACAGCAGAACACCGGGGAGCTGTTTTTT. Translating gives CASRLQQNTGELFF.

The chain links TRBV7-8 to TRBJ2-5, with TRBD1 matching 7 bases. The V segment lost 5 bases and the J segment 4 bases; nucleotides outside the gene matches: 4. The CDR3 contains 13 residues. Germline assignment: CDR1 SGHVS and CDR2 FQNEAQ. The CDR3 coding sequence is TGTGCCAGCAGCCCGGGACAGTTAGAGACCCAGTACTTC. Its protein is CASSPGQLETQYF.

This clonotype has at least ten counts. This chain connects TRBV7-2 to TRBJ2-3, with 9 bases lining up with TRBD2. The germline V gene encodes CDR1 SGHTA and CDR2 FQGNSA. V lost 1 base, J lost 5 bases, and 4 bases stayed unmatched. The CDR3 is made up of 15 amino acids. The CDR3 protein is CASSLELAGIDTQYF. The CDR3 region has the DNA TGTGCCAGCAGCTTAGAGCTAGCGGGGATAGATACGCAGTATTTT.

The V and J genes are TRBV5-5 and TRBJ1-2; no clear D gene. V was trimmed by 1 base and J by 4 bases, leaving 8 bases between them. This CDR3 contains 13 residues. Per germline, CDR1 SGHKS and CDR2 YYEKEE (reference sequence). CDR3 region: CASSLLESYGYTF. The CDR3 bases are TGTGCCAGCAGCTTGTTAGAAAGCTATGGCTACACCTTC.

The chain uses TRBV21-1 and TRBJ2-5; the table's D call, TRBD1, has no DNA check behind it. TRBV21-1 is assigned pseudogene status. The CDR3 length is 17 residues. Written as DNA, the CDR3 is TGTGCCAGCAACCCAGGAGCGGCCGGGACAGGGGGAGAGACCCAGTACTTC. Protein: CASNPGAAGTGGETQYF.

The sample holds many counts of this clonotype. This sequence joins TRBV6-2 or TRBV6-3 and TRBJ2-1; 8 nucleotides agree with TRBD1. The CDR3 is 14 residues long. Trimming took 6 bases from V and 3 from J; bases not matched to a gene: 4. Germline CDR1 and CDR2: MNHEY and SVGEGT. The CDR3 loop reads CASSSDRDYNEQFF. CDR3 nucleotide sequence: TGTGCCAGCAGCTCGGACAGGGACTACAATGAGCAGTTCTTC.

The V call is TRBV5-1, the J call TRBJ2-1; the D gene could be TRBD1 or TRBD2 (6 bases each). This CDR3 has 15 residues. Between the trimmed V and J ends, which lost 4 bases and 0 bases, there was a span of 11 bases. Germline V CDR1 and CDR2: SGHRS, YFSETQ. CDR3 coding DNA: TGCGCCAGCAGCCAACAGGGACTCTCCTACAATGAGCAGTTCTTC. Translated, it gives CASSQQGLSYNEQFF. Drawing the rest from reference TRBV5-1 and TRBJ2-1, the complete variable domain is KAGVTQTPRYLIKTRGQQVTLSCSPISGHRSVSWYQQTPGQGLQFLFEYFSETQRNKGNFPGRFSGRQFSNSRSEMNVSTLELGDSALYLCASSQQGLSYNEQFFGPGTRLTVL.

V usage is TRBV28 and J usage is TRBJ2-6; tentative D call: TRBD2 (6 bases). Trimming cost V 3 bases and J 2 bases, with 8 bases left between them. Germline V gene data show CDR1 as MDHEN and CDR2 as SYDVKM. The CDR3 has 15 residues. This chain's CDR3 is CASSLAGTGANVLTF. CDR3 bases: TGTGCCAGCAGTTTGGCGGGGACTGGGGCCAACGTCCTGACTTTC.

This clonotype appeared many times. V is TRBV5-1 and J is TRBJ2-3, with 11 bases lining up with TRBD2. CDR3 length: 16 residues. Germline V gene data show CDR1 as SGHRS and CDR2 as YFSETQ. The V gene end was trimmed by 5 bases and the J gene end by 5 bases; junction bases not matched to a gene: 10. The chain's CDR3 is CASRPIAGGAGDTQYF. CDR3 nucleotide sequence: TGCGCCAGCAGGCCGATAGCGGGGGGGGCCGGAGATACGCAGTATTTT.

This clonotype has at least ten counts. V gene TRBV28 combines with J gene TRBJ1-3, with a tentative D call TRBD1 (5 bases). CDR3 length equals 15 residues. V gave up 6 bases and J gave up 3 bases, with 15 bases separating them. The germline gives CDR1 MDHEN, CDR2 SYDVKM. As DNA, the CDR3 is TGTGCCAGCAGCCCCCCTGGGGGATATGGAAACACCATATATTTT. It translates to CASSPPGGYGNTIYF.

The V and J genes are TRBV18 and TRBJ2-3; TRBD2 matches 7 bases. The J segment lost 0 bases and the V segment lost 3 bases, leaving 15 bases of the junction unmatched. Germline V lookup: CDR1 KGHSH, CDR2 LQKENI. The CDR3 covers 19 residues. The CDR3, as DNA: TGTGCCAGCTCACCGACGGGGGGAAGAAGGTATTATAGCACAGATACGCAGTATTTT. Its translation is CASSPTGGRRYYSTDTQYF.

This clonotype was observed a handful of times. The chain uses TRBV12-5 and TRBJ1-1; possible D gene TRBD1, 5 bases. Germline values: CDR1 LGHNT, CDR2 FRNRAP. The CDR3 contains 13 residues. Trimming pared 5 bases from V and 6 bases from J, leaving 13 bases between. In nucleotides, the CDR3 is TGTGCTAGTGGTCAGGCCTGGGACTCTGAAGCTTTCTTT. Protein product: CASGQAWDSEAFF.

There are a few counts of this clonotype. J is TRBJ2-6 and V is TRBV15; TRBD2 is a possible D gene (6 bases). This CDR3 is 19 amino acids long. V lost 7 bases, J lost 0 bases, and 22 bases lay in between. Germline V lookup: CDR1 LNHNV, CDR2 YYDKDF (reference sequence). This CDR3 is CATKSGGWRPSSGANVLTF. CDR3 bases: TGTGCCACCAAAAGTGGGGGGTGGAGGCCAAGCTCTGGGGCCAACGTCCTGACTTTC.

J is TRBJ2-3 and V is TRBV20-1; D is unclear. Trimming took 4 bases from V and 0 from J, leaving 14 bases between them. The CDR3 totals 15 residues. Germline CDR1 is DFQATT and CDR2 is SNEGSKA (reference sequence). CDR3 in amino acids: CSATADSVSTDTQYF. The CDR3 coding sequence is TGCAGTGCTACAGCCGACTCCGTGAGCACAGATACGCAGTATTTT.

There are a few counts of this clonotype. The chain employs TRBV7-2 and TRBJ2-3; the D call may be TRBD1 or TRBD2 (6 bases each). Per the germline V gene, CDR1 is SGHTA and CDR2 is FQGNSA. The CDR3 loop spans 14 amino acids. Trimming pared 2 bases from V and 6 bases from J, leaving 12 bases between. The CDR3 loop is CASSLNGGGDTQYF. DNA for the CDR3: TGTGCCAGCAGCTTAAACGGGGGCGGCGATACGCAGTATTTT.